This T cell receptor beta chain was sequenced in a study of STAT5B mutations in CD4+ large granular lymphocyte leukemia. Notes on the study in general: No patients shared main leukemic clonotypes, though around 27% appeared at low frequency elsewhere. Compared with healthy controls (2/35), patient top clones favored TRBV06 (8/27).

Original processing methods: A productive frequency of 2.59 x 10-5 was the lowest detectable. The repertoire was sequenced with immunoSEQ multiplex PCR; TCRdb's copy has only in-frame clones and lacks some. That table gives V, J and clone size, and the DNA gave D and trimming. The table has about 50,000 clones, 80% to 85% seen once. Per germline, CDR1 SGHNT and CDR2 YYREEE (reference sequence). V was clipped by 5 bases and J by 6 bases, with 15 bases between them. The CDR3 totals 14 residues. About this clone itself: The target antigen is unknown.

The receptor's source is a human donor in good health. Sequenced: CD4+ T cells from blood buffy coats. This rearrangement joins TRBV5-4 to TRBJ2-4; maybe TRBD2 (6 bases). For the CDR3, the DNA is TGTGCCAGCAGTTGGGAGGCTGTTGGAAACATTCAGTACTTC. It is translated as CASSWEAVGNIQYF.